This T cell receptor beta chain appears in the sequencing data of a study of early T cells in non-severe SARS-CoV-2 infection. Study-level background: The chains were unpaired, and the sequenced material was bulk RNA from unsorted whole blood. Study-level results: VDJdb matching skewed toward anti-spike CD8 responses, missing private and CD4 specificities.

The library protocol tagged individual cDNA molecules with unique molecular identifiers. TCRdb re-derived calls from the 5' RACE reads in MiXCR, one entry per CDR3 protein. The sample yields approximately 97,000 distinct CDR3 sequences, about 10% seen once. In this sample, this clonotype turned up many times. The antigen is undetermined. This sequence originates from an adult who was a healthcare worker with PCR-confirmed SARS-CoV-2 infection or an uninfected control (not recorded which). Sample: whole blood, taken at baseline.

CDR3 sequence: CASSLLGLSGGNIQYF. As DNA, the CDR3 is TGTGCCAGCAGCCTCCTGGGTCTATCGGGGGGGAACATTCAGTACTTC. The chain links TRBV7-2 to TRBJ2-4; 8 bases match TRBD2. The CDR3 runs to 16 residues. After removal of 5 bases from V and 7 bases from J, the junction contained 13 bases not matched to a gene. From germline, CDR1 is SGHTA and CDR2 FQGNSA.